This T cell receptor beta chain derives from a study of regulatory T cells in long-lasting Graves disease. Deletions cut 6 bases from V and 10 bases from J, with 18 bases between. The CDR3 is 12 residues long. The germline V gene encodes CDR1 SQVTM and CDR2 ANQGSEA. This clonotype has more than one count but fewer than ten. Libraries of TCR beta came from iRepertoire HTBI primers plus Arm-PCR of CDR3 regions. Authors' processing steps: Across all samples, roughly 60 TRBV segments and 15 or so TRBJ segments were identified. TCRdb passed the multiplex PCR reads through MiXCR, listing each CDR3 protein once. The V and J calls shown here were made by TCRdb, not taken from the authors' results. The sample carries about 620,000 distinct CDR3 sequences, about 16% recorded once. Stated time point: newly diagnosed GD, antithyroid drugs for less than 3 months. The TCR library was made from RNA that had been extracted from PBMCs in TRIzol. Diagnoses of Graves' disease were made by American Thyroid Association guidelines. From each patient, around 9 milliliters of peripheral blood was drawn and collected into an EDTA anticoagulant tube.

The same sample was also studied in work on T cells in Graves' hyperthyroidism and ophthalmopathy. That paper notes: In the blood, most expanded thyroid clonotypes above 0.001 appeared as well.

The clonotype originates from a woman in her twenties or thirties with Graves disease. This sample comprised peripheral blood mononuclear cells (PBMCs), obtained at new diagnosis, from a patient treated with antithyroid drugs. The chain links TRBV29-1 to TRBJ1-1, with D possibly being TRBD1 (5 bases). The CDR3 protein is CSVGDSQMGAFF. DNA of the CDR3: TGCAGCGTGGGGGACTCCCAGATGGGAGCTTTCTTT.